This TCR beta chain was obtained from a study of blood T cells in healthy people across ages (dated by TCRdb to the mid-2010s). For context, the study as a whole: In model experiments, template switching captured roughly one uniquely barcoded TCR beta cDNA molecule for every two T cells. To track age-related changes in TCR beta repertoire diversity, the study relied on deep sequencing normalized with unique cDNA molecular identifiers. The donors were divided into four age groups: young (average around 16 years), middle-aged (about 40), aged (about 61) and long-lived (about 84). Donors of different ages were randomly distributed across sequencing lanes to avoid experimental bias. The study analyzed two additional independent replicas of 1 million unique cDNA reads from the same blood draw for two donors, one aged 18 to 30 and one aged 80 or older. Overall study outcomes, separate from this receptor: Estimates of total diversity from one million sequenced T cells were regarded as lower bounds and underestimates. Since profiling was done on bulk unsorted PBMCs, naive and antigen-experienced compartments could not be conclusively compared. Compared with the aged group, the long-lived group had more naive CD4+ T cells, fewer expanded clones and increased TCR diversity, a pattern suggesting age selection. A strong correlation was found between observed TCR beta diversity and the percentage of naive T cells measured by flow cytometry. Donor CMV infection status was unknown, potentially confounding age-related changes in expanded clonotypes. As age increased, observed TCR beta diversity per million T cells dropped in a roughly linear way, and a significant reduction was already evident by age around 41.

The library was generated by 5' RACE. Sequencing used an Illumina HiSeq 2500. A second PCR of roughly 7 to 11 cycles was performed with a sample-barcoded 5' primer and a J-beta primer mix. A template-switch 5' adaptor carrying 12 random nucleotides introduced a unique molecular identifier onto each TCR beta cDNA molecule. Each sample yielded at least 2.5 million CDR3-containing paired-end reads. All of the RNA was converted into first-strand cDNA using the Mint cDNA synthesis kit, with a TRBC-specific oligonucleotide serving as the primer. Following uracil-DNA glycosylase treatment, a first 18-cycle PCR with universal primers M1SS and BC2_uni_R was performed on all cDNA. In the paper's pipeline: Normalization of each sample was performed by random selection of 1 million high-quality reads, each carrying a distinct molecular identifier. Reads sharing molecular identifiers were discarded rather than binned into consensus sequences. MiTCR, with a Q25 quality threshold and the strictest error-elimination algorithm, was used for CDR3 identification, clonotype clustering and error correction. A nonparametric unseen species model with Euler transformation was used to estimate a lower bound on total TCR beta diversity. TCRdb handled the public reads itself, with Q25 trimming in fastp and clone calling in MiXCR, and kept productive beta chains. Records with the same CDR3 protein are collapsed into one entry carrying the most frequent genes and DNA. These V and J calls originate from TCRdb's pipeline instead of the authors' own analysis. The sample contains hundreds of thousands of distinct CDR3 sequences, roughly 27% of them found a single time. 25% to 35% of the sample rests with the top ten.

The 39 donors, aged 6 to 90 years, were systemically healthy Caucasian individuals from Russia. Approximately 11 milliliters of peripheral blood were drawn from each donor into EDTA-treated Vacutainer tubes. Ficoll-Paque density-gradient centrifugation was used to isolate PBMCs, with at least 6.5 million per sample. Trizol reagent was used to extract total RNA from PBMCs, with at least 5.5 micrograms per sample. For every donor, flow cytometry on a PBMC aliquot measured the percentage of naive CD45RAhigh/CD27high T cells. With respect to this clonotype: Its antigen is currently not known. No base quality information exists; no much larger clone differs at one position.

The junction shows trimming of 6 bases on V and 1 base on J, plus 15 bases between the germline ends. Per the germline V gene, MNHEY is the CDR1 and SVGAGI is the CDR2. From its cysteine to its phenylalanine, the CDR3 spans 15 amino acids. Just the 45-base CDR3 DNA is kept, in frame starting at base 1. The chain couples TRBV6-5 to TRBJ1-1; the D region possibly corresponds to TRBD1 (5 bases align). The TCR originated in a woman in her 70s in good health. The sequenced sample was blood. The sequenced DNA: TGTGCCAGCAGCCTCAGGGCCCAGCAGAACACTGAAGCTTTCTTT. The resulting protein is CASSLRAQQNTEAFF.